Following are 22 T cell receptor beta chains from one sample sequenced in a study of OX40 agonist ivuxolimab in advanced cancers. Using immunoSEQ multiplex PCR, the repertoire was profiled, and TCRdb retains in-frame clones only, with some absent. The table has tens of thousands of clones, roughly 88% seen once. The source material was CD4+ or CD8+ T cells sorted from blood, sampled in a trial of the OX40 agonist ivuxolimab. The source of these receptors is an adult with an advanced solid tumor such as melanoma, head and neck, liver or kidney cancer.

This clone was found a few times. V and J are TRBV2 and TRBJ2-3; D is unresolved. Germline loops: CDR1 SNHLY, CDR2 FYNNEI. V was clipped by 3 bases and J by 3 bases, with 13 bases between them. CDR3 length equals 15 residues. The CDR3 bases are TGTGCCAGCAGTGATTTCGGGCTGCCAACAGATACGCAGTATTTT. This translates into CASSDFGLPTDTQYF.

V is TRBV7-6 and J is TRBJ1-3, with D uncertain. V gave up 2 bases and J gave up 4 bases, with 15 bases separating them. From germline, CDR1 is SGHVS and CDR2 FNYEAQ. The CDR3 contains 16 residues. The CDR3 here is CASSLSFGRTGNTIYF. In DNA, the CDR3 is TGTGCCAGCAGCTTAAGCTTCGGGCGGACCGGAAACACCATATATTTT.

The chain is built from TRBV20-1 and TRBJ2-7; D is ambiguous. The CDR3 loop spans 11 amino acids. Germline CDR1 DFQATT, CDR2 SNEGSKA (reference sequence). Trimming took off 2 bases at V and 3 bases at J, with 5 bases between the two ends. The CDR3 reads CSARTHYEQYF. The CDR3 coding sequence is TGCAGTGCTAGAACCCACTACGAGCAGTACTTC.

The rearrangement joins TRBV7-2 to TRBJ2-7; D remains ambiguous. This CDR3 contains 13 residues. V was shortened by 1 base and J by 4 bases, with 8 bases between the two germline ends. Per germline, CDR1 SGHTA and CDR2 FQGNSA. The CDR3 reads CASSLGYRYEQYF. CDR3 sequence (DNA): TGTGCCAGCAGCTTAGGCTACAGATACGAGCAGTACTTC.

This clone was seen only a few times. The V gene is TRBV5-1, the J gene TRBJ2-1, with 15 bases matching TRBD2. This CDR3 comprises 18 residues. V dropped 6 bases and J dropped 0; count of bases not matched to a gene: 7. CDR1 SGHRS and CDR2 YFSETQ come from the germline V gene. Here the CDR3 reads CASTRTSGRGSSYNEQFF. The CDR3 bases are TGCGCCAGCACCCGGACTAGCGGGAGGGGAAGCTCCTACAATGAGCAGTTCTTC.

The V gene is TRBV6-5, the J gene TRBJ1-4; D gene uncertain. Germline assignment: CDR1 MNHEY and CDR2 SVGAGI. V was trimmed by 8 bases and J by 6 bases, leaving 4 bases between them. The CDR3 is 10 residues long. In nucleotides, the CDR3 is TGTGCCAGCTGGGATGAAAAACTGTTTTTT. It translates to CASWDEKLFF.

The chain has TRBV2 and TRBJ1-1; D is possibly TRBD1 (6 bases). The CDR3 contains 15 residues. Germline V gives CDR1 SNHLY, CDR2 FYNNEI. V lost 4 bases and J 4 bases, leaving 16 bases between the germline ends. The DNA of the CDR3 is TGTGCCAGCAGTGTAATGGTTTCGGGGGCCACTGAAGCTTTCTTT. Its translation: CASSVMVSGATEAFF.

This clone occurred once. The chain employs TRBV6-6 and TRBJ2-1; D is possibly TRBD1 (6 bases). This CDR3 has 16 amino acids. Trimming shortened V by 4 bases and J by 0 bases, and 13 bases separated the two germline ends. The V gene's germline CDR1 is MNHNY and CDR2 SVGAGI (reference sequence). CDR3 bases: TGTGCCAGCAGTTCCCATGGACAGAGCTCCTACAATGAGCAGTTCTTC. Protein sequence: CASSSHGQSSYNEQFF.

Comment on this clone: One junction end disagrees with the germline gene, perhaps due to a read error. The chain is built from TRBV5-1 and TRBJ2-1; 13 bases map to TRBD2. The germline CDR1 and CDR2 sequences are SGHRS and YFSETQ. This CDR3 comprises 15 residues. CDR3 sequence (DNA): TGTGCCAGCAGCATAGGACTAGCGGGAGTATATGAGCAGTTCTTC. Translated: CASSIGLAGVYEQFF.

The chain is built from TRBV20-1 and TRBJ2-5; D gene unclear. The CDR3 is 11 amino acids. Per the germline V gene, CDR1 is DFQATT and CDR2 is SNEGSKA (reference sequence). The chain's CDR3 is CRADNQETQYF. In DNA, the CDR3 is TGCCGGGCGGATAACCAAGAGACCCAGTACTTC.

The chain recombines TRBV19 with TRBJ2-3; D gene ambiguous. Between the trimmed V and J ends, which lost 3 bases and 1 base, there was a span of 8 bases. The CDR3 spans 14 residues. The V gene's germline CDR1 is LNHDA and CDR2 SQIVND (reference sequence). The DNA for the CDR3 is TGTGCCAGTAGTATCGGTGCGGGCACAGATACGCAGTATTTT. Protein: CASSIGAGTDTQYF.

The chain combines TRBV5-8 with TRBJ2-1; no definite D call. From germline, CDR1 is SGHTS and CDR2 YDEGEE. This CDR3 is 15 amino acids long. Trimming took 4 bases from V and 0 from J, leaving 11 bases between them. The CDR3 loop is CASSRLGSSYNEQFF. In nucleotides, the CDR3 is TGTGCCAGCAGCCGACTGGGAAGCTCCTACAATGAGCAGTTCTTC.

This clone was counted between two and nine times. The rearrangement uses TRBV7-2 and TRBJ2-7, with D hard to call. The CDR3 covers 14 residues. The germline V and J ends were trimmed by 1 base and 6 bases, with 13 bases remaining between them. Germline V CDR1 and CDR2: SGHTA, FQGNSA. Here the CDR3 reads CASSLDVGLGEQYF. The DNA for the CDR3 is TGTGCCAGCAGCTTAGATGTGGGCTTAGGCGAGCAGTACTTC.

J is TRBJ2-7 and V is TRBV11-2, with TRBD1 matching over 7 bases. Trimming cost V 5 bases and J 2 bases; bases outside gene matches: 6. The CDR3 has 14 residues. Germline CDR1 and CDR2: SGHAT and FQNNGV. Here the CDR3 DNA reads TGTGCCAGCAGCCGAGTACAGGGGACCTACGAGCAGTACTTC. This sequence encodes CASSRVQGTYEQYF.

The rearrangement uses TRBV7-9 and TRBJ2-1, with D perhaps TRBD1 or TRBD2 (5 bases each). Germline V gives CDR1 SEHNR, CDR2 FQNEAQ (reference sequence). The CDR3 has 16 amino acids. V was pared by 3 bases and J by 7 bases, with 19 bases between. This CDR3 reads CASSFLPGPRINEQFF. The CDR3, as DNA: TGTGCCAGCAGCTTCTTACCGGGACCCAGAATTAATGAGCAGTTCTTC.

The V gene is TRBV28, the J gene TRBJ2-4; no firm D call. CDR1 and CDR2 (germline): MDHEN, SYDVKM. The germline V and J ends were trimmed by 5 bases and 7 bases, with 9 bases remaining between them. This CDR3 has 12 residues. CDR3 sequence: CASSTTENIQYF. CDR3 in DNA: TGTGCCAGCAGTACCACAGAGAACATTCAGTACTTC. The variable domain in full, completed from reference TRBV28 and TRBJ2-4, reads DVKVTQSSRYLVKRTGEKVFLECVQDMDHENMFWYRQDPGLGLRLIYFSYDVKMKEKGDIPEGYSVSREKKERFSLILESASTNQTSMYLCASSTTENIQYFGAGTRLSVL.

The V gene is TRBV5-4, the J gene TRBJ2-3; TRBD1 might be the D (6 bases). CDR3 length equals 13 residues. The germline CDR1 and CDR2 sequences are SGHNT and YYREEE (reference sequence). Deletions cut 4 bases from V and 6 bases from J, with 12 bases between. The CDR3 nucleotides are TGTGCCAGCAGCGTCGATCAGGGGGATACGCAGTATTTT. As protein: CASSVDQGDTQYF.

This clone was seen just once. The chain combines TRBV5-5 with TRBJ1-3, with D uncertain. CDR3 length equals 14 residues. With 6 bases removed from V and 1 base from J, the gap between germline ends came to 11 bases. Germline V gene data show CDR1 as SGHKS and CDR2 as YYEKEE (reference sequence). Here the CDR3 DNA reads TGTGCCAGCAACGTGGTAGGGTCTGGAAACACCATATATTTT. It yields the protein CASNVVGSGNTIYF.

V is TRBV23-1 and J is TRBJ2-7, with TRBD1 identical over 8 bases. TRBV23-1 is classed as an ORF, of uncertain function. CDR3 size: 14 residues. V gave up 8 bases and J gave up 2 bases; unmatched junction bases: 8. The chain's CDR3 is CASPDSTGAYEQYF. The CDR3 nucleotides read TGCGCCAGCCCGGATTCGACAGGGGCCTACGAGCAGTACTTC.

This clone has just one count. The V call is TRBV6-5, the J call TRBJ2-5, with a weak D call TRBD2 (6 bases). This CDR3 region has 15 residues. Trimming pared 2 bases from V and 2 bases from J, leaving 12 bases between. Germline loops: CDR1 MNHEY, CDR2 SVGAGI. In DNA form, the CDR3 reads TGTGCCAGCAGTTACAACAGTGGAGGGCAAGAGACCCAGTACTTC. It yields the protein CASSYNSGGQETQYF.

This sequence joins TRBV25-1 and TRBJ1-2; tentative D call: TRBD1 (6 bases). Germline assignment: CDR1 MGHDK and CDR2 SYGVNS. This CDR3 contains 12 residues. Trimming stripped 6 bases from V and 7 bases from J, with 12 bases between. The CDR3 region has the DNA TGTGCCAGCAGGGACCCAGGGGCTGGCTACACCTTC. Translated: CASRDPGAGYTF.

The chain joins TRBV14 to TRBJ2-3; D might be TRBD1 (6 bases). The CDR3 is 17 amino acids. Germline loops: CDR1 SGHDN, CDR2 FVKESK. V lost 5 bases and J lost 8, with 26 bases in between. The CDR3 DNA reads TGTGCCAGCAGCTCAATAGTCCCGGTACAGGGTTGGGGTACGCAGTATTTT. Protein sequence: CASSSIVPVQGWGTQYF. Together with reference TRBV14 and TRBJ2-3, the CDR3 gives the full variable domain: EAGVTQFPSHSVIEKGQTVTLRCDPISGHDNLYWYRRVMGKEIKFLLHFVKESKQDESGMPNNRFLAERTGGTYSTLKVQPAELEDSGVYFCASSSIVPVQGWGTQYFGPGTRLTVL.